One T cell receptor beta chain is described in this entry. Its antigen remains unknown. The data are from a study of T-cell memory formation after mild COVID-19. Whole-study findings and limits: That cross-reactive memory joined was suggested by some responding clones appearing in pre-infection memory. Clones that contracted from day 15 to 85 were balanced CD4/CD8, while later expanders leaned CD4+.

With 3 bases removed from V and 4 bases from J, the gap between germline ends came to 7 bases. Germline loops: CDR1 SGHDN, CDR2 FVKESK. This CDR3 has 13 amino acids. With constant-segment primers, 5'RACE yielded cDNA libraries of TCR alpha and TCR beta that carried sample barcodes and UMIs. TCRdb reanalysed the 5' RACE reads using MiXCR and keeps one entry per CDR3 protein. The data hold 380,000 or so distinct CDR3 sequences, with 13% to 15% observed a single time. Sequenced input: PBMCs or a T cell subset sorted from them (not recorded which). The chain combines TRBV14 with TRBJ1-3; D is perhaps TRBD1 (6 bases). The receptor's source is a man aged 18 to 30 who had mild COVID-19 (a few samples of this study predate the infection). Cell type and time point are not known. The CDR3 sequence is CASSHTGGNTIYF. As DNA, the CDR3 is TGTGCCAGCAGCCATACAGGGGGAAACACCATATATTTT.